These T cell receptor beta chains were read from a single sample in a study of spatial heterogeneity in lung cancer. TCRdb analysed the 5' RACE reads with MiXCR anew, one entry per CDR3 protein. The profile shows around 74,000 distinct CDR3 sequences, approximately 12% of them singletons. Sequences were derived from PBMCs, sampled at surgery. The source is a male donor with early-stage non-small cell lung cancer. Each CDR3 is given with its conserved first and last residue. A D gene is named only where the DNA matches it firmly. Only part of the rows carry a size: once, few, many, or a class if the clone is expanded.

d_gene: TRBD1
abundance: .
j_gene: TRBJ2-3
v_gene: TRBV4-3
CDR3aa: CASSQEPRTGTGVVDTQYF
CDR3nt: TGCGCCAGCAGCCAAGAGCCTAGAACCGGGACAGGGGTCGTAGATACGCAGTATTTT

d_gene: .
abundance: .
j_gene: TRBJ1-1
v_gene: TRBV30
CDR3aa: CAWSLQGFTEAFF
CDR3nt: TGTGCCTGGAGTCTGCAGGGGTTCACTGAAGCTTTCTTT

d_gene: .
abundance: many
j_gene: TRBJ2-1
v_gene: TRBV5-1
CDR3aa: CASSLVSVDNEQFF
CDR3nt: TGCGCCAGCAGCTTGGTGTCGGTGGACAATGAGCAGTTCTTC

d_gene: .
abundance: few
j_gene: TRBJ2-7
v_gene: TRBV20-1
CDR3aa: CSAKRGNLADEQYF
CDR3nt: TGCAGTGCTAAACGCGGCAACTTAGCGGACGAGCAGTACTTC

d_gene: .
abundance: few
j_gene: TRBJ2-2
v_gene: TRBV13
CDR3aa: CASSPYRAATGELFF
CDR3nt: TGTGCCAGCAGCCCATACCGGGCCGCCACCGGGGAGCTGTTTTTT

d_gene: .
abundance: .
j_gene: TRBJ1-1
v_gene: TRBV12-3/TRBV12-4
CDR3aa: CASTPGMVSTEAFF
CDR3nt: TGTGCCAGCACCCCGGGGATGGTAAGCACTGAAGCTTTCTTT

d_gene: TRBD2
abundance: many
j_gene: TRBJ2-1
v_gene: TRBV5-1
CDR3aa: CASSGSGLAGGEQFF
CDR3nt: TGCGCCAGCAGCGGGTCGGGACTAGCGGGAGGAGAGCAGTTCTTC

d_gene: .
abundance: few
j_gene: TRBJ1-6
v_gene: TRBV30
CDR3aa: CAWSGTSLNSPLHF
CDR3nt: TGTGCCTGGAGTGGGACAAGCCTTAATTCACCCCTCCACTTT

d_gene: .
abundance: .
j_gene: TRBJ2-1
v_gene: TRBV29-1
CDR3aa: CSVEEEQFF
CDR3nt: TGCAGCGTTGAGGAGGAGCAGTTCTTC

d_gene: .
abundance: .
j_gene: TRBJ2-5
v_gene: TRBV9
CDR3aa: CASSVGGGETQYF
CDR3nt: TGTGCCAGCAGCGTAGGGGGAGGAGAGACCCAGTACTTC

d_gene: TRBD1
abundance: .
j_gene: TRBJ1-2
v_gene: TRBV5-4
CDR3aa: CASSRDSYYGYTF
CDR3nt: TGTGCCAGCAGCCGGGACAGCTACTATGGCTACACCTTC

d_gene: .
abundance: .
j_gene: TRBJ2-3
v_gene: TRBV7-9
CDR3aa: CASSQQDTRDTQYF
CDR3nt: TGTGCCAGCAGCCAACAGGACACCCGAGATACGCAGTATTTT

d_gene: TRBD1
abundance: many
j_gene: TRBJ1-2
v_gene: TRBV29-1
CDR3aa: CSDRTGDNSGYTF
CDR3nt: TGCAGCGACCGGACAGGGGACAATTCTGGCTACACCTTC

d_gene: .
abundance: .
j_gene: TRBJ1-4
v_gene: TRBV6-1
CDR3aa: CASSEAWAASEKLFF
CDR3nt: TGTGCCAGCAGTGAAGCGTGGGCGGCCTCCGAAAAACTGTTTTTT

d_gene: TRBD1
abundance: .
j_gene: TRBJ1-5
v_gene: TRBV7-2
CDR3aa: CASSLTGTGYQPQHF
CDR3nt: TGTGCCAGCAGCTTGACAGGGACGGGCTATCAGCCCCAGCATTTT

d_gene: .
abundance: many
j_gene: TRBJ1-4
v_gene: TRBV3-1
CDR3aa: CASSQDTTGYEKLFF
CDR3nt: TGTGCCAGCAGCCAAGATACAACAGGGTATGAAAAACTGTTTTTT

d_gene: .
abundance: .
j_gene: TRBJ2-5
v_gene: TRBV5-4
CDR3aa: CASSSSTGSETQYF
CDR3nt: TGTGCCAGCAGCTCTTCGACAGGCTCGGAGACCCAGTACTTC

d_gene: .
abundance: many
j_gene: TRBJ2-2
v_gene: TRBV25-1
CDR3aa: CASSDINPQGTGELFF
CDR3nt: TGTGCCAGCAGTGACATCAACCCACAGGGCACCGGGGAGCTGTTTTTT

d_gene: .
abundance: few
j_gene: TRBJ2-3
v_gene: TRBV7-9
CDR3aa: CASSLRRTPDTQYF
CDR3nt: TGTGCCAGCAGCTTACGACGGACCCCCGATACGCAGTATTTT

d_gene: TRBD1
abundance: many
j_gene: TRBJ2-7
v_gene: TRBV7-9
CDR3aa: CASSRTTGSLYEQYF
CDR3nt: TGTGCCAGCAGCCGAACGACAGGGAGCCTCTACGAGCAGTACTTC

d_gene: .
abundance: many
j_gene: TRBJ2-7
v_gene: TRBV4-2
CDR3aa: CASSWGRGYEQYF
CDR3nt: TGTGCCAGCAGCTGGGGGAGAGGCTACGAGCAGTACTTC

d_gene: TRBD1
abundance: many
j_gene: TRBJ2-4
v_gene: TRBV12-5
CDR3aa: CASGLARAGTGYLSKNIQYF
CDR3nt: TGTGCTAGTGGTTTGGCCCGAGCAGGGACAGGGTATTTGTCCAAAAACATTCAGTACTTC

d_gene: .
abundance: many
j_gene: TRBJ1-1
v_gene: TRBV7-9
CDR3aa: CASSLMGRVLPAAEAFF
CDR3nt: TGTGCCAGCAGCTTAATGGGCAGGGTACTCCCAGCGGCTGAAGCTTTCTTT

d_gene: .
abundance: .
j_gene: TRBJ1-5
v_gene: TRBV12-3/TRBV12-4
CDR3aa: CASSLVGGIGAKPQHF
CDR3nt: TGTGCCAGCAGTTTAGTAGGGGGGATAGGCGCAAAGCCCCAGCATTTT

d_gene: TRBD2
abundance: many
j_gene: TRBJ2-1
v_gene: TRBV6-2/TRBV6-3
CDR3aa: CASRPTSGRAREQFF
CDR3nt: TGTGCCAGCAGACCAACTAGCGGGAGGGCCCGCGAGCAGTTCTTC

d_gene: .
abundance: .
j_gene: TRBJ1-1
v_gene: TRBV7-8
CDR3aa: CASSLGPLAEAFF
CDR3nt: TGTGCCAGCAGCTTAGGACCCCTCGCTGAAGCTTTCTTT

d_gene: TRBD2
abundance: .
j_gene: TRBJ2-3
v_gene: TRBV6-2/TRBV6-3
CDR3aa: CASSPQRGTQSTQYF
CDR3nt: TGTGCCAGCAGTCCCCAGCGGGGCACCCAAAGCACGCAGTATTTT

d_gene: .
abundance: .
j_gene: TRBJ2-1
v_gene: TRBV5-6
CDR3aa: CASSSRAIARNPHNEQFF
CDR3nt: TGTGCCAGCAGCTCCCGCGCGATCGCCCGGAACCCCCACAATGAGCAGTTCTTC

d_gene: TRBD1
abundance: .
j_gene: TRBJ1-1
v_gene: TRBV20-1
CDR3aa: CSAPQGTRGQGEAFF
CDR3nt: TGCAGTGCTCCCCAAGGGACCCGCGGACAGGGTGAAGCTTTCTTT

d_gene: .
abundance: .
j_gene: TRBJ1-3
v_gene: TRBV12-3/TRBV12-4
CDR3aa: CASSFRISGNTIYF
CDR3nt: TGTGCCAGCAGTTTTAGGATCTCTGGAAACACCATATATTTT

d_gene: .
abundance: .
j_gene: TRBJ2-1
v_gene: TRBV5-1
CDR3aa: CASSLEWTGNEQFF
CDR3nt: TGCGCCAGCAGCTTGGAATGGACTGGGAATGAGCAGTTCTTC

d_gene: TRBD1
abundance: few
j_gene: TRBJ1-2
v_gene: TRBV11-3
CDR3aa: CASSPRTGAGGYTF
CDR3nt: TGTGCCAGCAGCCCGCGGACAGGGGCAGGCGGCTACACCTTC

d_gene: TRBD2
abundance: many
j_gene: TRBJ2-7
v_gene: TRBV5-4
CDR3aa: CASRTGLASPEEQYF
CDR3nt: TGTGCCAGCAGAACCGGACTAGCGAGTCCTGAGGAGCAGTACTTC

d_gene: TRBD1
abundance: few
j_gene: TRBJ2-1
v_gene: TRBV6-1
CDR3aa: CASSDRGTGVFRNEQFF
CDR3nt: TGTGCCAGCAGTGACCGTGGGACAGGAGTCTTTCGGAATGAGCAGTTCTTC

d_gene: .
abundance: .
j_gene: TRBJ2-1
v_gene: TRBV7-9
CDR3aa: CASTPGLEQFF
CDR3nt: TGTGCCAGCACCCCCGGGCTGGAGCAGTTCTTC

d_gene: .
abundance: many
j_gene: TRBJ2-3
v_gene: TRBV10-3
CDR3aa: CAISESRAHSDTQYF
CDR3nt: TGTGCCATCAGTGAGTCGCGGGCTCACTCAGATACGCAGTATTTT

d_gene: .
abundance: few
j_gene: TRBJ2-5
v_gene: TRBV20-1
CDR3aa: CSATRPQETQYF
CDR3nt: TGCAGTGCTACTAGGCCCCAAGAGACCCAGTACTTC

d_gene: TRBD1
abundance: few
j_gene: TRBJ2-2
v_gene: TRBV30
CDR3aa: CAWRYRGPNTGELFF
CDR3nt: TGTGCCTGGAGATACAGGGGGCCGAACACCGGGGAGCTGTTTTTT

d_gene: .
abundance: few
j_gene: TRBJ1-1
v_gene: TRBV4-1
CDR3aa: CASSQDLLRQGLEAFF
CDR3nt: TGCGCCAGCAGCCAAGATCTTTTAAGGCAGGGACTTGAAGCTTTCTTT

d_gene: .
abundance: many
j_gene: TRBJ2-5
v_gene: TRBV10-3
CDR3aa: CATKQASSITQYF
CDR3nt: TGTGCCACTAAGCAGGCCTCAAGTATAACCCAGTACTTC

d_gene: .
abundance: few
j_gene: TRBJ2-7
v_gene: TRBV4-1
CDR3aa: CASSQVTSYEQYF
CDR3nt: TGCGCCAGCAGCCAAGTTACTTCCTACGAGCAGTACTTC

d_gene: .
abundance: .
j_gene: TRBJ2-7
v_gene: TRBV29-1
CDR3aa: CSVAGAYEQYF
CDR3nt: TGCAGCGTTGCGGGGGCCTACGAGCAGTACTTC

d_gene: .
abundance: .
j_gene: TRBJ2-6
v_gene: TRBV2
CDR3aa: CARATASGANVLTF
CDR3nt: TGTGCCCGCGCGACAGCCTCTGGGGCCAACGTCCTGACTTTC

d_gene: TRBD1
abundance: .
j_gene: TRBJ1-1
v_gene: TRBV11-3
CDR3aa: CASSLEGQTNTEAFF
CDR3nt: TGTGCCAGCAGCTTGGAGGGACAGACGAACACTGAAGCTTTCTTT

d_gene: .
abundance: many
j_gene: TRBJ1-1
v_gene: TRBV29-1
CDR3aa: CSVRENTEAFF
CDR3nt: TGCAGCGTTCGAGAGAACACTGAAGCTTTCTTT

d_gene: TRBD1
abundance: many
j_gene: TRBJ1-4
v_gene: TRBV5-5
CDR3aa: CASSLGRDRRFYEKLFF
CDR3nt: TGTGCCAGCAGCTTAGGCCGGGACAGGCGTTTCTATGAAAAACTGTTTTTT

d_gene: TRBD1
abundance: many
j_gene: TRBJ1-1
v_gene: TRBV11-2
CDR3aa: CASSPDDRDTEAFF
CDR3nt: TGTGCCAGCAGCCCCGACGACAGGGACACTGAAGCTTTCTTT

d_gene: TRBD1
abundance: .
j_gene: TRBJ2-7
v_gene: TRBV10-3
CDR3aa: CAIRSGREGAIYEQYF
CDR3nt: TGTGCCATCAGATCCGGGCGAGAGGGGGCCATCTACGAGCAGTACTTC

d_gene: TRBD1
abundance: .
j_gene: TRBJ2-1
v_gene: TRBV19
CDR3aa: CASSEDRGSYNEQFF
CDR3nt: TGTGCCAGTAGTGAAGACAGGGGCTCCTACAATGAGCAGTTCTTC